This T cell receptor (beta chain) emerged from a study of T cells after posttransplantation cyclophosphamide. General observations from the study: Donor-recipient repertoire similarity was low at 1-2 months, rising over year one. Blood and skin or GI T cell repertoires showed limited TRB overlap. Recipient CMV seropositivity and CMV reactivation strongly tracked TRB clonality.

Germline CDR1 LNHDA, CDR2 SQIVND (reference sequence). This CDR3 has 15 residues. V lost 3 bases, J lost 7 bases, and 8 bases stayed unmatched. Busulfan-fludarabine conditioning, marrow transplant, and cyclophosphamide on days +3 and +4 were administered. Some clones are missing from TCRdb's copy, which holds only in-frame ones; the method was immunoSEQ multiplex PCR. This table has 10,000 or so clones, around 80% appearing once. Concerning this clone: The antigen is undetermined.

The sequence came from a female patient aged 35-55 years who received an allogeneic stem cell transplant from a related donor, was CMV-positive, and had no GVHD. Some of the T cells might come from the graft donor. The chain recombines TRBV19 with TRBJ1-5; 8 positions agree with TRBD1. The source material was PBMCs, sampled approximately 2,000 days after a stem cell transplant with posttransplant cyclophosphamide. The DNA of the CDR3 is TGTGCCAGTAGTATCGGACAGGGAAGAGGGCAGCCCCAGCATTTT. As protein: CASSIGQGRGQPQHF.